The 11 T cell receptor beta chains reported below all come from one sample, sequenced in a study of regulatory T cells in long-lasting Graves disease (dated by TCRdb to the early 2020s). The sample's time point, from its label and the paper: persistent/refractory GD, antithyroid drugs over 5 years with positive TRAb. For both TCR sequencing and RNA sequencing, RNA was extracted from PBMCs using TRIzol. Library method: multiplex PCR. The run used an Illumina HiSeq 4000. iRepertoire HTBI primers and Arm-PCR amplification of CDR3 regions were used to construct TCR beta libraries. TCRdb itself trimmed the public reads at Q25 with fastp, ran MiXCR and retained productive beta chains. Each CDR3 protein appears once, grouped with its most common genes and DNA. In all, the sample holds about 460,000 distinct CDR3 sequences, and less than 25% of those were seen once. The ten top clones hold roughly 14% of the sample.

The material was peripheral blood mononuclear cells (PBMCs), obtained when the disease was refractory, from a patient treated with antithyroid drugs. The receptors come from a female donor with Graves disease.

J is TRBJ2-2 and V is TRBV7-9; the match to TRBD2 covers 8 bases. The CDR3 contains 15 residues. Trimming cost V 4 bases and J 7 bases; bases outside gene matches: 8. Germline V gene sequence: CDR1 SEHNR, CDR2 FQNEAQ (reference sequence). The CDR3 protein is CASSWTGGAVGELFF. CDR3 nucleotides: TGTGCCAGCAGCTGGACCGGGGGGGCCGTCGGGGAGCTGTTTTTT.

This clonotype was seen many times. CDR3 in DNA: TGTGCCAGCAGCACCCCGCGCGGGGACCAAGAGACCCAGTACTTC. Residues: CASSTPRGDQETQYF. This chain uses TRBV28 with TRBJ2-5; D is possibly TRBD2 (6 bases). The V gene lost 6 bases and the J gene lost 0 bases, with 14 bases spanning the gap. Germline V gene data show CDR1 as MDHEN and CDR2 as SYDVKM. The length of the CDR3 is 15 residues.

CDR3 protein: CASSRSFLAYEQYF. DNA for the CDR3: TGTGCCAGCAGCAGAAGTTTTCTCGCCTACGAGCAGTACTTC. This sequence joins TRBV7-9 and TRBJ2-7; the D is unclear. Trimming took off 5 bases at V and 2 bases at J, with 13 bases between the two ends. In germline, CDR1 is SEHNR, CDR2 FQNEAQ (reference sequence). The CDR3 extends over 14 amino acids.

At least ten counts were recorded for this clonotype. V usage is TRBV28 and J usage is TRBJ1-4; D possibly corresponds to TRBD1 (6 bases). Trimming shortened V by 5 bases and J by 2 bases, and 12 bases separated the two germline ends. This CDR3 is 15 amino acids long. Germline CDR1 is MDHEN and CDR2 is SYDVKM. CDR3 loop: CASSTAGGTNEKLFF. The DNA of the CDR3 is TGTGCCAGCAGTACCGCGGGGGGCACTAATGAAAAACTGTTTTTT.

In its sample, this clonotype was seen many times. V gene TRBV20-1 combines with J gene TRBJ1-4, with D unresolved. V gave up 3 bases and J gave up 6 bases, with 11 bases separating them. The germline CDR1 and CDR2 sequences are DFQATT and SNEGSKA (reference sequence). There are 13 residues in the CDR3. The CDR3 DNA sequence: TGCAGTGCTAGGTGGCCGGTTGATGAAAAACTGTTTTTT. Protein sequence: CSARWPVDEKLFF.

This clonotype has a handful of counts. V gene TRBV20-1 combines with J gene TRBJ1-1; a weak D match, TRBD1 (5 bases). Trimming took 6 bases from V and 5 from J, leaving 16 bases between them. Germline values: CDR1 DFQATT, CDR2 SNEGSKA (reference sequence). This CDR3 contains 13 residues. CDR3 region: CSAAVGGRTEAFF. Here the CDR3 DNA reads TGCAGTGCCGCGGTGGGGGGTCGTACTGAAGCTTTCTTT.

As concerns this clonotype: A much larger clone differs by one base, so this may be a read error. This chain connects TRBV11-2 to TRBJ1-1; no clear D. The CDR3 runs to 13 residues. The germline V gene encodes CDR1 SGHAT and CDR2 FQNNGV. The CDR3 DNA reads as TGTGCCAGCAAGGAAAAATTGAACACTGAAGCTTCCTTT. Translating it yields CASKEKLNTEASF.

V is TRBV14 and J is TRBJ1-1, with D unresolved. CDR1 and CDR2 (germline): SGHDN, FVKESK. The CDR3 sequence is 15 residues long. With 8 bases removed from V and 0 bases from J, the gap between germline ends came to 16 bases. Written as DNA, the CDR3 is TGTGCCAGCTCACCATTTTCCCCTATGAACACTGAAGCTTTCTTT. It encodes CASSPFSPMNTEAFF.

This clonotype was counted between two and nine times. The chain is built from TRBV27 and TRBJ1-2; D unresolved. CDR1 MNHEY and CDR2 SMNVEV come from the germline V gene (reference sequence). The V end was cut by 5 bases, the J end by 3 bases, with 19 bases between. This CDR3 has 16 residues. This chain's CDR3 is CASSAAPGQFYYGYTF. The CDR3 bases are TGTGCCAGCAGTGCAGCTCCAGGTCAATTTTACTATGGCTACACCTTC.

In DNA, the CDR3 is TGCGCCAGCAGCACCCCCGGGACCGCCGTAAACACCTTC. It specifies CASSTPGTAVNTF. The gene calls are TRBV4-1 and TRBJ1-2; D is perhaps TRBD1 (5 bases). The length of the CDR3 is 13 residues. Trimming cost V 5 bases and J 12 bases, with 19 bases left between them. Germline V gene sequence: CDR1 MGHRA, CDR2 YSYEKL.

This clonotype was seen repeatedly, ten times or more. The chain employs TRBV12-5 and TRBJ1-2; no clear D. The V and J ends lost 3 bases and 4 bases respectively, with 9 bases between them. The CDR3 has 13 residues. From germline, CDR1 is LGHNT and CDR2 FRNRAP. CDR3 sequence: CASGFGVAYGYTF. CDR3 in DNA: TGTGCTAGTGGTTTTGGAGTGGCCTATGGCTACACCTTC.